This T cell receptor beta chain was sequenced during a study of cytomegalovirus exposure and HLA in healthy donors. General study points: Analyzed later, association rates of TCRs varied across HLA loci, with DRB1 most and HLA-C fewest.

In the case of this clone: What it binds is unknown. Other DNA sequences within the sample encode an identical CDR3.

60 Vbeta and 13 Jbeta primers were used in PCR. Sequencing was performed with immunoSEQ multiplex PCR; in TCRdb, only in-frame clones are kept and a portion is missing. This sample has approximately 160,000 clones, with over 75% found just once. The CDR3 covers 13 residues. J was trimmed by 5 bases and V by 2 bases; bases with no gene match: 2. CDR1 and CDR2 (germline): MNHEY, SVGAGI. This clonotype originated in a human donor in good health. Sequencing input: PBMCs. The gene calls are TRBV6-5 and TRBJ1-1; 7 nucleotides match TRBD1. For the CDR3, the DNA is TGTGCCAGCAGTTACGGCAGGGGGACTGAAGCTTTCTTT. Its protein product is CASSYGRGTEAFF.